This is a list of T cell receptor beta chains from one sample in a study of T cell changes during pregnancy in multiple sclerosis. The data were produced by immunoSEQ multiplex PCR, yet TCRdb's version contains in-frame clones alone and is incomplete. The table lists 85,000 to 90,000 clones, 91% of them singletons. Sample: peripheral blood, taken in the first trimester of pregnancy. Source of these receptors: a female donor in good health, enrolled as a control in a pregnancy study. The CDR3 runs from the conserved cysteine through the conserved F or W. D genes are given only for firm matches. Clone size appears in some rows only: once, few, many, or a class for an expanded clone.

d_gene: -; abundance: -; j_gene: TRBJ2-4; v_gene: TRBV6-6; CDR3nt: TGTGCCAGCAGTTACTTGGCAGAAGCCAAAAACATTCAGTACTTC; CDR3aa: CASSYLAEAKNIQYF
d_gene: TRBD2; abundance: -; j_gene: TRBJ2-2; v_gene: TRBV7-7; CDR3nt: TGTGCTAGCAGCTTTGGGGGGGCCGGGGAGCTGTTTTTT; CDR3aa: CASSFGGAGELFF
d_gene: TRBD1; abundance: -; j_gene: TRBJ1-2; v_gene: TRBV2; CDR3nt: TGTGCCAGCATCATGGACAGGGCGGGTGGCTACACCTTC; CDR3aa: CASIMDRAGGYTF
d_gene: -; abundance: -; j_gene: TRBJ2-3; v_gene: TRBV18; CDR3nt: TGTGCCAGCTCACCACTGCGGGGGCCAGATACGCAGTATTTT; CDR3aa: CASSPLRGPDTQYF
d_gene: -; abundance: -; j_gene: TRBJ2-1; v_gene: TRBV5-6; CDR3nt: TGTGCCAGCAGCCGCGGGGGCGTCTCCTACAATGAGCAGTTCTTC; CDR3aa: CASSRGGVSYNEQFF
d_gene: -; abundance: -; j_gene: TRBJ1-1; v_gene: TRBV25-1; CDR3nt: TGTGCCAGCAGTGAATGGGGGCGCAGGGAGATGAACACTGAAGCTTTCTTT; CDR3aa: CASSEWGRREMNTEAFF
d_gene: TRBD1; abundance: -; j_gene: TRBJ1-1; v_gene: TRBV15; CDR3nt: TGTGCCACCAGCACCCTCAGGGGGCTGGAAACTGAAGCTTTCTTT; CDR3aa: CATSTLRGLETEAFF
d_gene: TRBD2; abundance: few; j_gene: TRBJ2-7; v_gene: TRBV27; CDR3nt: TGTGCCAGCAGTTTAAACGGCGGGAGCCGGGACGAGCAGTACTTC; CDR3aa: CASSLNGGSRDEQYF
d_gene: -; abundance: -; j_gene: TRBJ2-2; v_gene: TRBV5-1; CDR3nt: TGCGCCAGCAGCTTGGATGCGGGGAGCCCCGGGGAGCTGTTTTTT; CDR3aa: CASSLDAGSPGELFF
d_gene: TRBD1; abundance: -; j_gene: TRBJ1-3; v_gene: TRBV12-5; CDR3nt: TGTGCTAGTGGCCCCGGGACAGGGACGAACACCATATATTTT; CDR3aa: CASGPGTGTNTIYF
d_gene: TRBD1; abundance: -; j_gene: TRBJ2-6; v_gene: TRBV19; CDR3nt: TGTGCCAGTAGTTCCAGGGGGGGGGCCAACGTCCTGACTTTC; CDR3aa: CASSSRGGANVLTF
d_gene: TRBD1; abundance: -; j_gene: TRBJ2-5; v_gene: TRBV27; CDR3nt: TGTGCCAGCAGTTTCCTTACAGGGGGGTTTAGGAAAGAGACCCAGTACTTC; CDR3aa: CASSFLTGGFRKETQYF
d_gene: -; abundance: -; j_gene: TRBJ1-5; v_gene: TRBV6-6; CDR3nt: TGTGCCAGCACCAAGGACCCCCGGGGTCAGCCCCAGCATTTT; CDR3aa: CASTKDPRGQPQHF
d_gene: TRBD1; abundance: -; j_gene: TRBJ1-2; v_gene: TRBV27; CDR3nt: TGTGCCAGCAGTTTAGGACAGGGGAAATATGGCTACACCTTC; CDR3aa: CASSLGQGKYGYTF
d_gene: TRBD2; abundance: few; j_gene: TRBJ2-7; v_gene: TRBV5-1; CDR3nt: TGCGCCAGCAGACCCTCAGCGGGGGCCTCCTACGAGCAGTACTTC; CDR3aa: CASRPSAGASYEQYF
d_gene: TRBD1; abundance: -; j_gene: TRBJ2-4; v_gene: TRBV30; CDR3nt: TGTGCCTGGGGGACAGGTTTAGCCAAAAACATTCAGTACTTC; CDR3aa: CAWGTGLAKNIQYF
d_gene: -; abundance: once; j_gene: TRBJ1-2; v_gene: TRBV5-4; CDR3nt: TGTGCCAGCAGCCCGTCAATTGCTGCAGGGGCAAGGAACTATGGCTACACCTTC; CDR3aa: CASSPSIAAGARNYGYTF
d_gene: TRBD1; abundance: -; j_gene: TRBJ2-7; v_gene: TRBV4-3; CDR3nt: TGCGCCAGCAGCCAGGCGGACAGGTCGTACGAGCAGTACTTC; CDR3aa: CASSQADRSYEQYF
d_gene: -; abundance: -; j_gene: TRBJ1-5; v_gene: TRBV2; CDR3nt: TGTGCCAGCAGAGGGACACGCAATCAGCCCCAGCATTTT; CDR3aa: CASRGTRNQPQHF
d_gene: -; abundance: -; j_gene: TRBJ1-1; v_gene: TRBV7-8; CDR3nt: TGTGCCAGCAGCTCCGAGAGGAGGAACACTGAAGCTTTCTTT; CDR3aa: CASSSERRNTEAFF
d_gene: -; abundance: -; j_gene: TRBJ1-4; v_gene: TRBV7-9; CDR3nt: TGTGCCAGCAGCTTAGTCGGGAATAATGAAAAACTGTTTTTT; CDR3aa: CASSLVGNNEKLFF
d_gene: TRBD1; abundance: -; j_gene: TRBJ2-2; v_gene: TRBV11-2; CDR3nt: TGTGCCAGCAGCTCGGACAGGGCCACCGGGGAGCTGTTTTTT; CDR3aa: CASSSDRATGELFF
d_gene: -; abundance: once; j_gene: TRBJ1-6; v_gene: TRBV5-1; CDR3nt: TGCGCCAGCAGCTTGTACACAGATAATTCACCCCTCCACTTT; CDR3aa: CASSLYTDNSPLHF
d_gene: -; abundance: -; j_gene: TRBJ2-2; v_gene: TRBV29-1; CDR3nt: TGCAGCGCAGGGCAGGAATTAGGCACCGGGGAGCTGTTTTTT; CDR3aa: CSAGQELGTGELFF
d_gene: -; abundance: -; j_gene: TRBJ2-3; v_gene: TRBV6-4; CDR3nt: TGTGCCAGCCGGACTGATTACACAGATACGCAGTATTTT; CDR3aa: CASRTDYTDTQYF
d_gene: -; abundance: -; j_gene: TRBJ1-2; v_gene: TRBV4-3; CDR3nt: TGCGCCAGCAGCCAAGAAGAACAGGAGAGTAACAACTATGGCTACACCTTC; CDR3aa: CASSQEEQESNNYGYTF
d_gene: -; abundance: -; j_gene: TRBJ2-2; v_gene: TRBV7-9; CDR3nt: TGTGCCAGCGCTAGTGGAGGGACGGTGAACACCGGGGAGCTGTTTTTT; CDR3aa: CASASGGTVNTGELFF
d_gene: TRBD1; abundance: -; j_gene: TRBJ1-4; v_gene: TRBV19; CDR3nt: TGTGCCAGTAGGCGACAGGGGGTCAATGAAAAACTGTTTTTT; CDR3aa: CASRRQGVNEKLFF
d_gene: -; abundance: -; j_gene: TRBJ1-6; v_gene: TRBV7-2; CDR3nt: TGTGCCAGCAGCTTAGATGGGAGGGTTAATTCACCCCTCCACTTT; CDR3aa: CASSLDGRVNSPLHF
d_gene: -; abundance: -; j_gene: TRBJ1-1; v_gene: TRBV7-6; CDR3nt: TGTGCCAGCAGCCAAATGAACACTGAAGCTTTCTTT; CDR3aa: CASSQMNTEAFF
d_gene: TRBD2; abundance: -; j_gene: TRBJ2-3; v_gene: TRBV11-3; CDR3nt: TGTGCCAGCAGCCTGGGGACTAGCGGGGGAGGAGATACGCAGTATTTT; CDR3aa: CASSLGTSGGGDTQYF
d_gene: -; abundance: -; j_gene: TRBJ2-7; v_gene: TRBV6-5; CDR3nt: TGTGCCAGCAATAGGCAGGGATTAGGCGAGCAGTACTTC; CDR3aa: CASNRQGLGEQYF
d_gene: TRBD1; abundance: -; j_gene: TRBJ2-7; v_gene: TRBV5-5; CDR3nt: TGTGCCAGCAGCTTGGAGGGGGCGATCTGGGACGAGCAGTACTTC; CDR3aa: CASSLEGAIWDEQYF
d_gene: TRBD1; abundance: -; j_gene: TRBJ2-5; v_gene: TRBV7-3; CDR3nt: TGTGCCAGCAGCCGAGACAGGGGAGGGACCCAGTACTTC; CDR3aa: CASSRDRGGTQYF
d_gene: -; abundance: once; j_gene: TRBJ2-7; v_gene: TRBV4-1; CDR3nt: TGCGCCAGCAGCCAAGAAATGTCCAGGTACTCCTACGAGCAGTACTTC; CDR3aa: CASSQEMSRYSYEQYF
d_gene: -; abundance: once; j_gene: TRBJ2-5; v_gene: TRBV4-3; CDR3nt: TGCGCCAGCAGTCTAATCATGGGGGGAAGCGAGACCCAGTACTTC; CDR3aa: CASSLIMGGSETQYF
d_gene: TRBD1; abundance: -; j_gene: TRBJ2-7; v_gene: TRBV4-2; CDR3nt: TGTGCCAGCAGCCCGACAGGGGTAACCTACGAGCAGTACTTC; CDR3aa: CASSPTGVTYEQYF
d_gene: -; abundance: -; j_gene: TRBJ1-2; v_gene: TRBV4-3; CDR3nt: TGCGCCAGCAGCCAAGCTGCGGACAGTTCATATGGCTACACCTTC; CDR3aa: CASSQAADSSYGYTF
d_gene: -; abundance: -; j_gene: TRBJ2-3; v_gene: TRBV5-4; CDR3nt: TGTGCCAGCAGCTATGACAGTAGCACAGATACGCAGTATTTT; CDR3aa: CASSYDSSTDTQYF
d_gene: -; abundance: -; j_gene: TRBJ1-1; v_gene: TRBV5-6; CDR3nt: TGTGCCAGCAGCTTGGAGGGGATTACCATTGAAGCTTTCTTT; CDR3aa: CASSLEGITIEAFF
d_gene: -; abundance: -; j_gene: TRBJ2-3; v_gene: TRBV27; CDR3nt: TGTGCCAGCAGAGGCGGGTTGTTCTCTAGCACAGATACGCAGTATTTT; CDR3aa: CASRGGLFSSTDTQYF
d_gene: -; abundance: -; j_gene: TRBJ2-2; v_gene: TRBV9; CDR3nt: TGTGCCAGCAGCGTACAATCTGGGGCCGTGAACACCGGGGAGCTGTTTTTT; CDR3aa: CASSVQSGAVNTGELFF
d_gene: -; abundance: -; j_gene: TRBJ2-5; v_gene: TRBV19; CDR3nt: TGTGCCAGTAGTCCCGGACAGCCCCAAGGGGAGACCCAGTACTTC; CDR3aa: CASSPGQPQGETQYF
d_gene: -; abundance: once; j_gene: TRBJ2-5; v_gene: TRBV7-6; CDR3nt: TGTGCCAGCAGCTCAATGGCTGGGCTGAAGGAGACCCAGTACTTC; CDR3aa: CASSSMAGLKETQYF
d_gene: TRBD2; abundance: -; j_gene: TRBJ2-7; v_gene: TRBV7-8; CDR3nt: TGTGCCAGCAGCCGACGGGGGGAACCTTACGAGCAGTACTTC; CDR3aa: CASSRRGEPYEQYF
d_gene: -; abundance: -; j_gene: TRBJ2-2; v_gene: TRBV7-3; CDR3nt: TGTGCCAGCAGCCCCTCGGGGTTCGCGAACACCGGGGAGCTGTTTTTT; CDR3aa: CASSPSGFANTGELFF
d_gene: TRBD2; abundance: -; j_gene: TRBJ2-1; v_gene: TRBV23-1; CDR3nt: TGCGCCACCAATACCTCCTGGACTAGCGGGGGGGCGGGTCTGGCGTTCTTC; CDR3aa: CATNTSWTSGGAGLAFF
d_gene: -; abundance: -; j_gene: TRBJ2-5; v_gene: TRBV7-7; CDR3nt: TGTGCTAGCAGCTTAGGGCCCGGGGTACAAGAGACCCAGTACTTC; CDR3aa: CASSLGPGVQETQYF
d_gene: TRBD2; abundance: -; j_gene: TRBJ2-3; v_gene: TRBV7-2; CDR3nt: TGTGCCAGCAGCTTAGGTATTAGCGGGGCGACCACAGATACGCAGTATTTT; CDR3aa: CASSLGISGATTDTQYF
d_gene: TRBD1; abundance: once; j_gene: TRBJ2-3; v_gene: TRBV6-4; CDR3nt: TGTGCCAGCAGTCCAGACAGGGGGCCCACAGATACGCAGTATTTT; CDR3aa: CASSPDRGPTDTQYF
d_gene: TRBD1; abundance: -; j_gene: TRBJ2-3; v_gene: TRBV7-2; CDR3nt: TGTGCCAGCAGGTACGGGACAGCGCCTAGCACAGATACGCAGTATTTT; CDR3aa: CASRYGTAPSTDTQYF
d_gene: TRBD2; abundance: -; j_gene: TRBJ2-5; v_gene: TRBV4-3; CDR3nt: TGCGCCAGCAGCCAAGATCAGCGGGGGGGCCTTGGGGAGACCCAGTACTTC; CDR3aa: CASSQDQRGGLGETQYF
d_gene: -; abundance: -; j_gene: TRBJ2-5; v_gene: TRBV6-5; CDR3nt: TGTGCCAGCAGTTACGATCCGGGGCCACAGGGGACCCAGTACTTC; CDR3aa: CASSYDPGPQGTQYF
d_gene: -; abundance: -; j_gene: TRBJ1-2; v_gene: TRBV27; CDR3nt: TGTGCCAGCAGTCAGGGCGATTTTTCTGGCTACACCTTC; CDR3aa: CASSQGDFSGYTF
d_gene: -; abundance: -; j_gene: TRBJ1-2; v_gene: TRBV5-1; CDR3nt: TGCGCCAGCAGCTTGGCCCAGGGGCCTGGCCAGAGCTACACCTTC; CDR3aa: CASSLAQGPGQSYTF